The sequence of this T cell receptor beta chain was determined in a study of blood T cell repertoires in COVID-19. Study summary: T cells, B-cell-depleted T cells, or PBMCs supplied cDNA or gDNA.

Per the study methods: Using reference gene primer amplification, nucleated cell counts were estimated. Repertoires were generated with immunoSEQ multiplex PCR, while TCRdb's copy carries only in-frame clones and drops some. V and J calls and clone size come straight from that table; D and trimming were deduced from the DNA. This table has 360,000 or so clones, roughly 90% appearing once. Recruited during active infection, patients (from Seattle) were subsequently followed longitudinally. The sequencing input was peripheral blood. The clonotype comes from an older woman with COVID-19, enrolled during active disease.

CDR3 DNA sequence: TGTGCCAGCAGCAAAGGCAGTAACTACAAAAACATTCAGTACTTC. The encoded protein is CASSKGSNYKNIQYF. The V call is TRBV21-1, the J call TRBJ2-4; TRBD2, the table's D call, was not compared with the DNA. TRBV21-1 represents a pseudogene. The CDR3 is 15 residues long.